This passage covers 24 T cell receptor beta chains from one sample sequenced in a study of blood T cell repertoires in COVID-19. Produced via immunoSEQ multiplex PCR; TCRdb's table is partial and in-frame only. The sample yields over 110,000 clones, around 82% seen once. Sequenced: PBMCs or T cells enriched from blood (not recorded which). All receptors derive from a man between 40 and 49 years old with acute COVID-19.

The chain employs TRBV2 and TRBJ1-3; D ambiguous. Trimming pared 10 bases from V and 0 bases from J, leaving 13 bases between. Germline CDR1 reads SNHLY; CDR2 reads FYNNEI. This CDR3 is built from 14 residues. The DNA of the CDR3 is TGTGCCACCACCGAGACTCGCTCTGGAAACACCATATATTTT. It translates to CATTETRSGNTIYF.

V is TRBV2 and J is TRBJ2-1; 7 bases fit TRBD2. Germline CDR1 reads SNHLY; CDR2 reads FYNNEI. J lost 4 bases, V lost 3 bases, and 12 bases had no gene match. CDR3 length: 17 residues. In DNA form, the CDR3 reads TGTGCCAGCAGTGATTTTACTGGAGCTAGCGGATACAATGAGCAGTTCTTC. This codes for CASSDFTGASGYNEQFF.

The chain links TRBV5-1 to TRBJ2-5; 9 bases fit TRBD1. Germline V gene data show CDR1 as SGHRS and CDR2 as YFSETQ. This CDR3 has 14 amino acids. The V gene end was trimmed by 3 bases and the J gene end by 2 bases; junction bases not matched to a gene: 2. The CDR3 region has the DNA TGCGCCAGCAGCTGGGGGACAGGGCAAGAGACCCAGTACTTC. It codes for CASSWGTGQETQYF.

CDR3 loop: CASSSALQPGDTEAFF. The CDR3 region has the DNA TGTGCCAGCAGTTCCGCCCTACAACCGGGGGACACTGAAGCTTTCTTT. J is TRBJ1-1 and V is TRBV6-5; D may be TRBD1 (5 bases). The CDR3 is 16 amino acids. The germline CDR1 and CDR2 sequences are MNHEY and SVGAGI. V gave up 4 bases and J gave up 3 bases, with 18 bases separating them.

The chain uses TRBV6-5 and TRBJ2-1; 10 bases fit TRBD2. Unmatched junction bases numbered 4, after V lost 2 bases and J lost 3 bases. The germline CDR1 and CDR2 sequences are MNHEY and SVGAGI. The length of the CDR3 is 16 residues. CDR3 nucleotides: TGTGCCAGCAGTTACCGCCTAGCGGGAGTCTACAATGAGCAGTTCTTC. The encoded protein is CASSYRLAGVYNEQFF.

This chain uses TRBV5-1 with TRBJ2-3; TRBD1 aligns across 9 bases. Trimming cost V 3 bases and J 3 bases; bases outside gene matches: 5. Germline V CDR1 and CDR2: SGHRS, YFSETQ. The CDR3 has 15 residues. CDR3 protein: CASSSSGTGTDTQYF. The CDR3 coding sequence is TGCGCCAGCAGCTCGTCCGGGACAGGGACAGATACGCAGTATTTT.

The V call is TRBV30, the J call TRBJ1-5, with no clear D. Germline-derived CDR1 and CDR2 are GTSNPN and SVGIG (reference sequence). The V end was cut by 0 bases, the J end by 2 bases, with 8 bases between. The CDR3 runs to 14 residues. The CDR3 reads CAWSVAAGNQPQHF. CDR3 DNA sequence: TGTGCCTGGAGTGTGGCAGCGGGCAATCAGCCCCAGCATTTT. Full variable domain (outside the CDR3, taken from reference TRBV30 and TRBJ1-5): SQTIHQWPATLVQPVGSPLSLECTVEGTSNPNLYWYRQAAGRGLQLLFYSVGIGQISSEVPQNLSASRPQDRQFILSSKKLLLSDSGFYLCAWSVAAGNQPQHFGDGTRLSIL.

J is TRBJ2-2 and V is TRBV5-5, with 7 bases matching TRBD2. V was pared by 5 bases and J by 0 bases, with 7 bases of the junction left unmatched. The CDR3 is made up of 16 amino acids. The germline gives CDR1 SGHKS, CDR2 YYEKEE (reference sequence). The CDR3 coding sequence is TGTGCCAGCAGTTCTACCGGGACTACGAACACCGGGGAGCTGTTTTTT. Protein product: CASSSTGTTNTGELFF.

This chain joins TRBV19 and TRBJ1-5, with D possibly matching TRBD1 (6 bases). CDR1 is LNHDA, CDR2 SQIVND, per germline (reference sequence). V lost 7 bases and J 3 bases, leaving 22 bases between the germline ends. This CDR3 is 17 amino acids long. The CDR3 sequence is CASTLGGPVRNNQPQHF. The CDR3 nucleotides are TGTGCCAGTACCCTAGGGGGACCTGTTAGAAACAATCAGCCCCAGCATTTT.

This clone has just a few counts. This chain's CDR3 is CASSLLGTSGRSGYNEQFF. In DNA form, the CDR3 reads TGCGCCAGCAGCCTACTGGGGACTAGCGGGAGATCTGGTTACAATGAGCAGTTCTTC. This chain connects TRBV5-1 to TRBJ2-1; 14 positions match TRBD2. The CDR3 contains 19 residues. The V gene's germline CDR1 is SGHRS and CDR2 YFSETQ. V gave up 4 bases and J gave up 4 bases; unmatched junction bases: 13.

The V gene is TRBV5-4, the J gene TRBJ1-6, with a possible D match to TRBD1 (6 bases). With 4 bases removed from V and 8 bases from J, the gap between germline ends came to 13 bases. CDR1 is SGHNT and CDR2 is YYREEE in the germline V gene (reference sequence). The CDR3 covers 14 residues. The DNA of the CDR3 is TGTGCCAGCAGCCTCCGGACAGAACATTCACCCCTCCACTTT. This encodes CASSLRTEHSPLHF.

This chain joins TRBV28 and TRBJ2-1; 10 bases agree with TRBD1. Germline trimming cut 10 bases from V and 3 bases from J; bases unmatched to any gene: 9. The CDR3 covers 15 residues. Germline V gene sequence: CDR1 MDHEN, CDR2 SYDVKM. The CDR3 sequence: CATCPGTGDYNEQFF. CDR3 sequence (DNA): TGTGCCACCTGCCCCGGGACAGGGGACTACAATGAGCAGTTCTTC.

This clone was observed once. This sequence joins TRBV29-1 and TRBJ2-7, with a weak D call TRBD1 (6 bases). The germline V and J ends were trimmed by 8 bases and 0 bases, with 14 bases remaining between them. CDR1 SQVTM and CDR2 ANQGSEA come from the germline V gene. The CDR3 covers 13 residues. This CDR3 is CSFRDIFSYEQYF. The DNA of the CDR3 is TGCAGCTTCAGGGACATCTTCTCCTACGAGCAGTACTTC.

This sequence joins TRBV4-3 and TRBJ1-5; D not certain. CDR3 length equals 13 residues. CDR1 and CDR2 from the germline V gene are LGHNA and YSLEER. V lost 1 base and J lost 4, with 5 bases in between. CDR3 DNA sequence: TGCGCCAGCAGCCAAGGAGGGAATCAGCCCCAGCATTTT. Protein product: CASSQGGNQPQHF.

The chain joins TRBV11-1 to TRBJ1-4, with a possible D match to TRBD1 (5 bases). CDR3 length equals 15 residues. Per germline, CDR1 SGHAT and CDR2 FQDESV (reference sequence). The V end was cut by 3 bases, the J end by 1 base, with 9 bases between. The CDR3 DNA sequence: TGTGCCAGCAGCTTTTCTAGGGGAACTAATGAAAAACTGTTTTTT. This codes for CASSFSRGTNEKLFF.

J is TRBJ2-3 and V is TRBV3-1 (or the pseudogene TRBV3-2); the D is unclear. Germline V lookup: CDR1 LGHDT, CDR2 YNNKEL (reference sequence). V shed 1 base and J shed 11 bases, with 7 bases lying between them. CDR3 size: 11 residues. The CDR3 here is CASSQGRGQYF. The CDR3 DNA reads as TGTGCCAGCAGCCAAGGACGAGGGCAGTATTTT.

This chain uses TRBV28 with TRBJ1-2, with 7 bases aligning to TRBD1. Germline V gene data show CDR1 as MDHEN and CDR2 as SYDVKM. The CDR3 is 15 residues long. V gave up 5 bases and J gave up 2 bases; unmatched junction bases: 8. Here the CDR3 DNA reads TGTGCCAGCAGTCCGGCCTTGACAGGGAACTATGGCTACACCTTC. The encoded protein is CASSPALTGNYGYTF.

This chain connects TRBV27 to TRBJ1-5, with 8 bases matching TRBD1. The CDR3 is 17 residues long. Germline trimming cut 4 bases from V and 5 bases from J; bases unmatched to any gene: 13. From germline, CDR1 is MNHEY and CDR2 SMNVEV (reference sequence). In DNA, the CDR3 is TGTGCCAGCAGTTCATCCACAGGGGGAAGGTGGGATCAGCCCCAGCATTTT. Translated: CASSSSTGGRWDQPQHF.

CDR3 loop: CASRIRETGGLTEAFF. The CDR3 DNA is TGTGCCAGCAGAATCAGGGAGACAGGCGGGTTAACTGAAGCTTTCTTT. The chain links TRBV28 to TRBJ1-1; maybe TRBD1 (6 bases). Germline lookup yields CDR1 MDHEN and CDR2 SYDVKM. V dropped 6 bases and J dropped 5 bases, with 22 bases sitting between them. CDR3 size: 16 residues.

The rearrangement links TRBV6-5 to TRBJ2-7; the D is unclear. There are 15 residues in the CDR3. In germline, CDR1 is MNHEY, CDR2 SVGAGI. The V end was cut by 2 bases, the J end by 0 bases, with 11 bases between. This CDR3 is CASSYVGSGSYEQYF. The CDR3, as DNA: TGTGCCAGCAGTTACGTAGGTTCAGGCTCCTACGAGCAGTACTTC.

The chain recombines TRBV19 with TRBJ1-5; D perhaps matches TRBD1 (6 bases). Trimming cost V 4 bases and J 2 bases, with 18 bases left between them. The CDR3 runs to 17 residues. From germline, CDR1 is LNHDA and CDR2 SQIVND (reference sequence). CDR3: CASSSSATSGGNQPQHF. CDR3 coding DNA: TGTGCCAGTAGTAGCAGCGCCACCTCAGGGGGCAATCAGCCCCAGCATTTT.

CDR3 sequence: CASSPLEGANSPLHF. The CDR3 coding sequence is TGCGCCAGCAGCCCCCTGGAGGGGGCTAATTCACCCCTCCACTTT. The V gene is TRBV5-1, the J gene TRBJ1-6, with 7 positions matching TRBD1. The V segment lost 4 bases and the J segment 6 bases; nucleotides outside the gene matches: 7. The CDR3 spans 15 residues. From germline, CDR1 is SGHRS and CDR2 YFSETQ.

The chain recombines TRBV4-1 with TRBJ1-2; tentatively, D is TRBD1 (5 bases). Looked up from germline, CDR1 is MGHRA and CDR2 is YSYEKL. The V end was cut by 0 bases, the J end by 4 bases, with 6 bases between. The CDR3 has 13 amino acids. The CDR3 here is CASSQEGAYGYTF. The CDR3 region has the DNA TGCGCCAGCAGCCAAGAAGGGGCCTATGGCTACACCTTC.

This rearrangement joins TRBV27 to TRBJ1-1; D perhaps matches TRBD1 (6 bases). CDR3 size: 14 residues. The V end was cut by 5 bases, the J end by 4 bases, with 14 bases between. Germline CDR1 reads MNHEY; CDR2 reads SMNVEV (reference sequence). CDR3 residues: CASSVQGRGTEAFF. DNA of the CDR3: TGTGCCAGCAGTGTCCAGGGGCGCGGCACTGAAGCTTTCTTT.